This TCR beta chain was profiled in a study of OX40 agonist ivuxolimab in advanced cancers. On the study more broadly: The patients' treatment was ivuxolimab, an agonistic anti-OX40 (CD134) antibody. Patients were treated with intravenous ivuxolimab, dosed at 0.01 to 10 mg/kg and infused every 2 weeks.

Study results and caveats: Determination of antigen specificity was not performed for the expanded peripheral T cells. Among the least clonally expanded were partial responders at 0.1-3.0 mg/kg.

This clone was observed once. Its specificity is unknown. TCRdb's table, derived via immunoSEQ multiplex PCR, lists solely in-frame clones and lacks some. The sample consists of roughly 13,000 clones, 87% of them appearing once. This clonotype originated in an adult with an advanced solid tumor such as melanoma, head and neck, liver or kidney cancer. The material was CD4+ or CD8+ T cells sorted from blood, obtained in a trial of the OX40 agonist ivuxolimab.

CDR3 sequence reads: CASSPGSIEAFF. For the CDR3, the DNA is TGTGCCAGCAGCCCTGGGTCCATAGAGGCTTTCTTT. The chain is built from TRBV5-5 and TRBJ1-1; D remains ambiguous. This CDR3 has 12 residues. From germline, CDR1 is SGHKS and CDR2 YYEKEE (reference sequence). V was trimmed by 4 bases and J by 11 bases, leaving 15 bases between them.